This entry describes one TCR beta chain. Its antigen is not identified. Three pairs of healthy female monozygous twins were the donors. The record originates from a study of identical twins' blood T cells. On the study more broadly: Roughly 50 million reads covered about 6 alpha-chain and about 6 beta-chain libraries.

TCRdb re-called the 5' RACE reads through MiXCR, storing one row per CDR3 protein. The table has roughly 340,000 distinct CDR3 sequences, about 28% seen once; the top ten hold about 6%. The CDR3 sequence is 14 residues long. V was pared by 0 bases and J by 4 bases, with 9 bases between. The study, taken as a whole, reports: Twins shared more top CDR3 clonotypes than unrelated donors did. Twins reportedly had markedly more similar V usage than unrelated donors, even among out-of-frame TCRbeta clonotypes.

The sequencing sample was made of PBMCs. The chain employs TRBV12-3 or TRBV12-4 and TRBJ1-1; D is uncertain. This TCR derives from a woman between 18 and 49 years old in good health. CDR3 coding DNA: TGTGCCAGCAGTTTAGCTTTCTGGGTCACTGAAGCTTTCTTT. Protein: CASSLAFWVTEAFF.